The T cell receptor (beta chain) under discussion was sequenced for a study of blood T cell repertoires in COVID-19. Across the study: The United States, Italy and Spain provided the acute and convalescent COVID-19 samples.

Per germline, CDR1 LNHNV and CDR2 YYDKDF (reference sequence). This CDR3 is 13 amino acids long. V was pared by 0 bases and J by 5 bases, with 7 bases between. Sequencing was performed with immunoSEQ multiplex PCR; in TCRdb, only in-frame clones are kept and a portion is missing. Of just over 80,000 clones in the sample, 75% to 90% were seen once. This TCR was recovered from a woman aged 50 to 60 with acute COVID-19. V gene TRBV15 combines with J gene TRBJ1-1, with D uncertain. Sequenced: PBMCs or T cells enriched from blood (not recorded which). The chain's CDR3 is CATSRDFMTEAFF. The CDR3 DNA follows: TGTGCCACCAGCAGAGATTTTATGACTGAAGCTTTCTTT.